This T cell receptor (beta chain) came from a study of T cells after yellow fever vaccination. Via MiXCR, TCRdb re-called the 5' RACE reads, giving one row per CDR3 protein. Of some 400,000 distinct CDR3 sequences in the sample, 15% to 20% were seen once. This clonotype has a handful of counts. With 5 bases removed from V and 5 bases from J, the gap between germline ends came to 13 bases. Germline CDR1 and CDR2: SEHNR and FQNEAQ (reference sequence). The CDR3 has 13 amino acids. This sample comprised PBMCs, obtained before the yellow fever booster vaccination. This receptor was obtained from a man aged 18 to 30 who received the YFV17D yellow fever vaccine. This chain links TRBV7-9 with TRBJ2-7; no clear D gene. The CDR3 coding sequence is TGTGCCAGCAGCCCATCTACGAGCCACGAGCAGTACTTC. Amino acids: CASSPSTSHEQYF.